The present TCR beta chain was sequenced within a study of blood T cells in healthy people across ages. Concerning this clonotype itself: What it binds is not known.

Study-level findings and limits: Diversity was higher, and naive CD4+ cells more numerous, in long-lived donors than in aged donors.

The CDR3 sequence is 17 residues long. Trimming removed 1 base at V and 2 bases at J, with 15 bases between. The V gene's germline CDR1 is SEHNR and CDR2 FQNEAQ (reference sequence). For the second PCR, which ran for roughly 6 to 12 cycles, a sample-barcoded 5' primer and a J-beta primer mix were used. Each of the samples gave a minimum of 3 million paired-end reads that contained CDR3. In TCRdb, the 5' RACE reads were re-called with MiXCR into one record per CDR3 protein. The top ten hold over 20% of the sample, which has about 970,000 distinct CDR3 sequences, approximately 50% seen once. The TCR was taken from a woman in her sixties or seventies in good health. The source material was blood. The chain has TRBV7-9 and TRBJ2-1; D may be TRBD2 (6 bases). For the CDR3, the DNA is TGTGCCAGCAGCTTAGTGGTCGTGCGGGAAGCCTACAATGAGCAGTTCTTC. It yields the protein CASSLVVVREAYNEQFF.